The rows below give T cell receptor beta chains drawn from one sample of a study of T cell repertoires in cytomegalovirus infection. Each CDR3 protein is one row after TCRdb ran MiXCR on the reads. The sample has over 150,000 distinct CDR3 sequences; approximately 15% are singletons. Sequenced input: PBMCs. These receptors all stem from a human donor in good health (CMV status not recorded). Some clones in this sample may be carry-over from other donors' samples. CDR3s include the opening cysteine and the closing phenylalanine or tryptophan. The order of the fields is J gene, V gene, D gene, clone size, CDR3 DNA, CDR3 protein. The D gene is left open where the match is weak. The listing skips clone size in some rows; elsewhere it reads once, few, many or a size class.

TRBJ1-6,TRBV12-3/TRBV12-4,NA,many,TGTGCCAGCAGTTACAGCAATTCACCCCTCCACTTT,CASSYSNSPLHF
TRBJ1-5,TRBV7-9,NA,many,TGTGCCAGCAGCTTAACTGGGGACAATCAGCCCCAGCATTTT,CASSLTGDNQPQHF
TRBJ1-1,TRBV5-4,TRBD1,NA,TGTGCCAGCAGCGCTACAGGGGGGCGCACTGAAGCTTTCTTT,CASSATGGRTEAFF
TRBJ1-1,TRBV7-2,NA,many,TGTGCCAGCAGCCTATACAGGGAAGCGAACACTGAAGCTTTCTTT,CASSLYREANTEAFF
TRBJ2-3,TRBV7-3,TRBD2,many,TGTGCCAGCAGCCTCGGGACTAGCGGGAGCACAGATACGCAGTATTTT,CASSLGTSGSTDTQYF
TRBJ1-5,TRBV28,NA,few,TGTGCCAGCAGCTTAGGCGGAATTAAAAATCAGCCCCAGCATTTT,CASSLGGIKNQPQHF
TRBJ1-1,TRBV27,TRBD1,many,TGTGCCAGCAGTGGGACAGTCATGAACACTGAAGCTTTCTTT,CASSGTVMNTEAFF
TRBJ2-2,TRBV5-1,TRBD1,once,TGCGCCAGCTCCAGGGGGCCGGACACCGGGGAGCTGTTTTTT,CASSRGPDTGELFF
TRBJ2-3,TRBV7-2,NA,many,TGTGCCAGCAGCCCGGGACTTCCCACAGATACGCAGTATTTT,CASSPGLPTDTQYF
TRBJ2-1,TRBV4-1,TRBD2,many,TGCGCCAGCAGCCAAGAAGTGGCTAGCGGGGGGTTCAATGAGCAGTTCTTC,CASSQEVASGGFNEQFF
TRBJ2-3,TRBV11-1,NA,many,TGTGCCAGCAGCTTACGGACAGTTCCCGATACGCAGTATTTT,CASSLRTVPDTQYF
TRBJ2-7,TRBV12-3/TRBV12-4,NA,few,TGTGCCAGCAGTTTGGGGACGGTCAACTACGAGCAGTACTTC,CASSLGTVNYEQYF
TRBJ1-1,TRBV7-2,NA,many,TGTGCCAGCAGCTTTCTCGGGGGGAGCCTGAGGAGGAAAACTGAAGCTTTCTTT,CASSFLGGSLRRKTEAFF
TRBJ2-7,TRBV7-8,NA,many,TGTGCCAGCAGCTCCCAAGTATGGGTAAACGAGCAGTACTTC,CASSSQVWVNEQYF
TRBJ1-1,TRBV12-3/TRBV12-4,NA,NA,TGTGCCGTTGGTAACGGCCGGACTGAAGCTTTCTTT,CAVGNGRTEAFF
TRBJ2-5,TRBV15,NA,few,TGTGCCACCAGCAGAGATCTGGCGGAAGAGACCCAGTACTTC,CATSRDLAEETQYF
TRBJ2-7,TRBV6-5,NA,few,TGTGCCAGCAGTTACGGGGCGAGCTCCTACGAGCAGTACTTC,CASSYGASSYEQYF
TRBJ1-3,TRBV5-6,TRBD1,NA,TGTGCCAGCAGCCCTAGGGGACAGGGTTTGACCACCATATATTTT,CASSPRGQGLTTIYF
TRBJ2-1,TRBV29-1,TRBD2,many,TGCATCGTAGCGGGAGGGCCTGGGTCCTACAATGAGCAGTTCTTC,CIVAGGPGSYNEQFF
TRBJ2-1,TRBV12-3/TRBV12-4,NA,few,TGTGCCAGCAGTTTGGCGGTCTCCTACAATGAGCAGTTCTTC,CASSLAVSYNEQFF
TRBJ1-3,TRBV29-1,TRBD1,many,TGCAGCGTCCGGACAGGGGACCTTGGAAACACCATATATTTT,CSVRTGDLGNTIYF
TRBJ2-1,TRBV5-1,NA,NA,TGCGCCAGCAGCTTGGGGACGCCTGACAATGAGCAGTTCTTC,CASSLGTPDNEQFF